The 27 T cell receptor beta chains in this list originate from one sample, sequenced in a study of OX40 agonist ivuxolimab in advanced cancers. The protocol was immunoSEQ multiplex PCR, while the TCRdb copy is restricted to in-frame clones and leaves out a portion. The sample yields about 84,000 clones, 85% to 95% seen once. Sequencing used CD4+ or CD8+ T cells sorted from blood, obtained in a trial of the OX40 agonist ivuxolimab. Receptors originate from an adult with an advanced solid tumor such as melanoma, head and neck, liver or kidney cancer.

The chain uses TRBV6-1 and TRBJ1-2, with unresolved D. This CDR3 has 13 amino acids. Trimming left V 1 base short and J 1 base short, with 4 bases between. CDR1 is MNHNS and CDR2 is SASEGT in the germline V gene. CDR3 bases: TGTGCCAGCAGTGAAGACGATAACTATGGCTACACCTTC. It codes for CASSEDDNYGYTF.

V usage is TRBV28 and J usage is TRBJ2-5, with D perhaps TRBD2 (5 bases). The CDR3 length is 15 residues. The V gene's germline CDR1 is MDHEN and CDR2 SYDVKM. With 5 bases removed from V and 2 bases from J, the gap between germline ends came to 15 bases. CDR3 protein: CASSRRSGWQETQYF. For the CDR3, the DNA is TGTGCCAGCAGTCGCCGTTCGGGGTGGCAAGAGACCCAGTACTTC.

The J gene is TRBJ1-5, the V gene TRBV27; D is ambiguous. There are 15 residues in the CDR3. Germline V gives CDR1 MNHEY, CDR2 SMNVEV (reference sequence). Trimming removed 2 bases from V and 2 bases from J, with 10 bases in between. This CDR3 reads CASSLVGRGNQPQHF. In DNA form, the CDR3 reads TGTGCCAGCAGTTTAGTAGGGAGGGGCAATCAGCCCCAGCATTTT.

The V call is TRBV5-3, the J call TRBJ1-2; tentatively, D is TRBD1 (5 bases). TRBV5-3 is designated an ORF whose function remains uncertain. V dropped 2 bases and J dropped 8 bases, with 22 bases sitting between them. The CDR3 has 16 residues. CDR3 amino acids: CARSFQWVGTCGGYTF. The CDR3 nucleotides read TGTGCCAGAAGCTTTCAGTGGGTGGGGACCTGTGGGGGCTACACCTTC.

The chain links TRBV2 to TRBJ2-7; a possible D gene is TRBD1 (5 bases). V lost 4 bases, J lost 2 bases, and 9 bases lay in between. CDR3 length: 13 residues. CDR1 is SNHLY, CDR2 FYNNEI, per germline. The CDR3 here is CASSGGMTYEQYF. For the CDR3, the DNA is TGTGCCAGCAGTGGGGGCATGACCTACGAGCAGTACTTC.

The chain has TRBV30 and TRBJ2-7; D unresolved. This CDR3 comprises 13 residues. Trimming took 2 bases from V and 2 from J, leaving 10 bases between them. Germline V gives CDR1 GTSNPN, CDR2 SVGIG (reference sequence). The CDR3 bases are TGTGCCTGGAGTTTGAGCGTTCCCTACGAGCAGTACTTC. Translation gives CAWSLSVPYEQYF.

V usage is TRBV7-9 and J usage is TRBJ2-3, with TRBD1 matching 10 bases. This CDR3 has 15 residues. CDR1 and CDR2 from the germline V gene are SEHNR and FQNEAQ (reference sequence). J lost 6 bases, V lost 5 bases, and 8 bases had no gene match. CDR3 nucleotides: TGTGCCAGCAGCCGCAGACAGGGGGCAAAGGATACGCAGTATTTT. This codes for CASSRRQGAKDTQYF.

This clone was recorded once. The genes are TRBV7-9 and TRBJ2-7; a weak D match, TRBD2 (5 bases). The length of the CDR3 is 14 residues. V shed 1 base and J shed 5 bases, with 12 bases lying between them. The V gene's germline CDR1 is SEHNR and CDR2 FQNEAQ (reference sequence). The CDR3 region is CASSLGGHGDEQYF. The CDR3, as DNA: TGTGCCAGCAGCTTAGGAGGGCACGGTGACGAGCAGTACTTC.

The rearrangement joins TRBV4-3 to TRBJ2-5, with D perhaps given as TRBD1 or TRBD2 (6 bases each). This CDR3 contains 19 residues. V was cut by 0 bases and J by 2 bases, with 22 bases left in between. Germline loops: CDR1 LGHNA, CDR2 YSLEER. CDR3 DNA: TGCGCCAGCAGCCAAGAATTCGGCGGTGGCGGAGGGGGTCAAGAGACCCAGTACTTC. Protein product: CASSQEFGGGGGGQETQYF.

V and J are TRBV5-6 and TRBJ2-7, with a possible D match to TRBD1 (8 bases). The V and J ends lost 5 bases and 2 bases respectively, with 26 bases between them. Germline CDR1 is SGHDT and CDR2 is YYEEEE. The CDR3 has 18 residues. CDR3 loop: CASRGRVQGVAEPYEQYF. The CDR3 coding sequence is TGTGCCAGCAGGGGGAGGGTACAGGGGGTCGCTGAGCCCTACGAGCAGTACTTC.

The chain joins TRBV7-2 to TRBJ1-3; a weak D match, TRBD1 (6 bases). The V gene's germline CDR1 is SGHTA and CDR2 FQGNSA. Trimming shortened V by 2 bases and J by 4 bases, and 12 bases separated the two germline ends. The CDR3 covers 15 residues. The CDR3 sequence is CASSLKGGGGNTIYF. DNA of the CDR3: TGTGCCAGCAGCTTAAAGGGGGGTGGCGGAAACACCATATATTTT.

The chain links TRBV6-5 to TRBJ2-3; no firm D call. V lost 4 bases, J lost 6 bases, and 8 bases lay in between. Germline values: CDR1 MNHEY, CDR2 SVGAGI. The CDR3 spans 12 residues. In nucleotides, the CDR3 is TGTGCCAGCAGTTCCATGCTGGATACGCAGTATTTT. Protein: CASSSMLDTQYF.

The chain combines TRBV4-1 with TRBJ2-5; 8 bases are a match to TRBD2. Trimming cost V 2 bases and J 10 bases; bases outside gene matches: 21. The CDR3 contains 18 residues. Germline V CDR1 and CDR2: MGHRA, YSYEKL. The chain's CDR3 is CASSQLQDPARREAHQYF. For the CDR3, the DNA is TGCGCCAGCAGCCAATTGCAGGACCCCGCCCGGCGGGAGGCCCACCAGTACTTC.

DNA for the CDR3: TGTGCCAGCAGTTTGGCCGGGGAAGGGGCTGGTGAGACCCAGTACTTC. This codes for CASSLAGEGAGETQYF. The V and J genes are TRBV27 and TRBJ2-5; either TRBD1 or TRBD2 may fit D (5 bases each). The CDR3 sequence is 16 residues long. Germline V gene lookup returns CDR1 MNHEY and CDR2 SMNVEV (reference sequence). Trimming left V 3 bases short and J 5 bases short, with 19 bases between.

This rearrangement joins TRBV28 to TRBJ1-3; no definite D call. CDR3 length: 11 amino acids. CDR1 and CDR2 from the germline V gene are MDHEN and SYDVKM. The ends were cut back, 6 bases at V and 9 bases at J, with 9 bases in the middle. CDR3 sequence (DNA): TGTGCCAGCAGGATGGACCGCACCATATATTTT. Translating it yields CASRMDRTIYF.

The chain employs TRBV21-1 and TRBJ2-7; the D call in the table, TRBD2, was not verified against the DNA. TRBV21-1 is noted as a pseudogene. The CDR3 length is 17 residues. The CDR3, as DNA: TGTGCCAGCAGCAAAGAAGGGACTAGCGGGATATCAGGGGAGCAGTACTTC. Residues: CASSKEGTSGISGEQYF.

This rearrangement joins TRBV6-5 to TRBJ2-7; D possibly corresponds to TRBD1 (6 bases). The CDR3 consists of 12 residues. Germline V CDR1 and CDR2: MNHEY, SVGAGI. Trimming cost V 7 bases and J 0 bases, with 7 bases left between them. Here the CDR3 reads CASTGDSYEQYF. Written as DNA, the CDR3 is TGTGCCAGCACAGGGGACTCCTACGAGCAGTACTTC.

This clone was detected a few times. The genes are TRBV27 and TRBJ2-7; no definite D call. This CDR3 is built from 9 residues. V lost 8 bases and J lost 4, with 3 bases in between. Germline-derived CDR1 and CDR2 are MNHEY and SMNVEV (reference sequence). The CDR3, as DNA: TGTGCCAGCCCATACGAGCAGTACTTC. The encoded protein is CASPYEQYF.

The CDR3 DNA follows: TGTGCCTGGGTCCGAGGGACTAGAGGGCCCCATGAGCAGTTCTTC. Protein product: CAWVRGTRGPHEQFF. The chain joins TRBV30 to TRBJ2-1; 8 bases map to TRBD2. CDR3 length: 15 residues. Germline lookup yields CDR1 GTSNPN and CDR2 SVGIG (reference sequence). The J segment lost 8 bases and the V segment lost 5 bases, leaving 14 bases of the junction unmatched.

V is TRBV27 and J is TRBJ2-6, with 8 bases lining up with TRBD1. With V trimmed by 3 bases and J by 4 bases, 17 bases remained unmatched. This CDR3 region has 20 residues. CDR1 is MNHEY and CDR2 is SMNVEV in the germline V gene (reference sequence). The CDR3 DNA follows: TGTGCCAGCAGTTTCGCCGGGACAGGTCTAGAAGGGCCCGGGGCCAACGTCCTGACTTTC. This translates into CASSFAGTGLEGPGANVLTF.

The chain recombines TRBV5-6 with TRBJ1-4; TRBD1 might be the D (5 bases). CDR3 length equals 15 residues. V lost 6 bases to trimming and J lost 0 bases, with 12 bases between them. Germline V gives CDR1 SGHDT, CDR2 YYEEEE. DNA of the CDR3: TGTGCCAGCACCCCTAGGGACGCAACTAATGAAAAACTGTTTTTT. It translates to CASTPRDATNEKLFF.

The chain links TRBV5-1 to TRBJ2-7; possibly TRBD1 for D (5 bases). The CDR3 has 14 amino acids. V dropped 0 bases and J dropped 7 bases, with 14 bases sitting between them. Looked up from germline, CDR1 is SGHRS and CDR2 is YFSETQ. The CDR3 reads CASSLEGATGEQYF. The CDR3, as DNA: TGCGCCAGCAGCTTGGAAGGGGCCACTGGTGAGCAGTACTTC.

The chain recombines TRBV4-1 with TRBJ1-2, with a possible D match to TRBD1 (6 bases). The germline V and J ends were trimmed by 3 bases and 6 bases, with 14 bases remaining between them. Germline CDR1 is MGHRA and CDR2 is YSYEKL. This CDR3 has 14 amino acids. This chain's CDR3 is CASSHRGAEDGYTF. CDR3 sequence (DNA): TGCGCCAGCAGCCACCGGGGGGCGGAGGATGGCTACACCTTC.

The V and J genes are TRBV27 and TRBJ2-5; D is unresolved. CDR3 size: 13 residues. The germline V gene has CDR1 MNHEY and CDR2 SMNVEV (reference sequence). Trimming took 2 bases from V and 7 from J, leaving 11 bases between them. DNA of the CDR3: TGTGCCAGCAGTTTACCGCCCGGCGGGACCCAGTACTTC. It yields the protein CASSLPPGGTQYF.

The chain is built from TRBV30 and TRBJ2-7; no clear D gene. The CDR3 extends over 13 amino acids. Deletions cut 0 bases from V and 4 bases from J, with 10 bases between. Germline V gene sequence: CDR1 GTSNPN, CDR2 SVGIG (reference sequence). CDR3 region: CAWSVDVGYEQYF. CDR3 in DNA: TGTGCCTGGAGTGTTGATGTAGGGTACGAGCAGTACTTC.

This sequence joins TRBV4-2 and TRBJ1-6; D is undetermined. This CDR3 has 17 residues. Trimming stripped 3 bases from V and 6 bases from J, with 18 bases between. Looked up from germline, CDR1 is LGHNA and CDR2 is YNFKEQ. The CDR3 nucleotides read TGTGCCAGCAGCCATCCCGAGGGAGGTCTTGGTAATTCACCCCTCCACTTT. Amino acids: CASSHPEGGLGNSPLHF.

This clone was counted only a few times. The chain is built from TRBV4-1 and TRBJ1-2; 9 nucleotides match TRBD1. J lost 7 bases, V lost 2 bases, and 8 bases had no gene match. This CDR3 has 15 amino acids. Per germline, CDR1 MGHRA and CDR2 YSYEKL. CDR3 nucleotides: TGCGCCAGCAGCCAACCCTACAGGACAGGGGTTGGCTACACCTTC. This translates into CASSQPYRTGVGYTF.